The 26 T cell receptor beta chains given below trace back to one sample, sequenced in a study of T-cell memory formation after mild COVID-19. In TCRdb, the 5' RACE reads were re-called with MiXCR into one record per CDR3 protein. In the table there are 85,000 to 130,000 distinct CDR3 sequences, about a sixth of which are singletons. Material for sequencing was PBMCs or a T cell subset sorted from them (not recorded which). These TCRs come from an adult woman who had mild COVID-19 (a few samples of this study predate the infection). Cell type and time point are not known.

This clonotype was seen ten or more times. V usage is TRBV5-1 and J usage is TRBJ2-3, with unresolved D. CDR3 length: 16 amino acids. From germline, CDR1 is SGHRS and CDR2 YFSETQ. With 3 bases removed from V and 6 bases from J, the gap between germline ends came to 20 bases. CDR3 sequence reads: CASSSDNVRRSDTQYF. Here the CDR3 DNA reads TGCGCCAGCAGCTCGGATAACGTTAGACGGAGCGATACGCAGTATTTT.

This clonotype was counted only a few times. This sequence joins TRBV9 and TRBJ2-1; perhaps TRBD2 as D (5 bases). Germline V lookup: CDR1 SGDLS, CDR2 YYNGEE. With 3 bases removed from V and 1 base from J, the gap between germline ends came to 14 bases. The CDR3 length is 16 residues. The CDR3 loop is CASSAGEGRSYNEQFF. CDR3 coding DNA: TGTGCCAGCAGCGCCGGGGAAGGGCGTTCCTACAATGAGCAGTTCTTC.

This chain links TRBV5-6 with TRBJ1-3, with no clear D. This CDR3 is built from 16 residues. With 3 bases removed from V and 0 bases from J, the gap between germline ends came to 13 bases. Germline V gene lookup returns CDR1 SGHDT and CDR2 YYEEEE. The CDR3 sequence is CASSWTGLPSGNTIYF. As DNA, the CDR3 is TGTGCCAGCAGCTGGACCGGGCTCCCCTCTGGAAACACCATATATTTT. Using reference TRBV5-6 and TRBJ1-3 for the parts outside the CDR3, the full variable domain is DAGVTQSPTHLIKTRGQQVTLRCSPKSGHDTVSWYQQALGQGPQFIFQYYEEEERQRGNFPDRFSGHQFPNYSSELNVNALLLGDSALYLCASSWTGLPSGNTIYFGEGSWLTVV.

This clonotype was seen a few times. The chain is built from TRBV5-6 and TRBJ2-5; D is perhaps TRBD1 or TRBD2 (5 bases each). The CDR3 totals 14 residues. Germline lookup yields CDR1 SGHDT and CDR2 YYEEEE. Trimming cost V 0 bases and J 5 bases, with 11 bases left between them. Here the CDR3 DNA reads TGTGCCAGCAGCTTGGGGGGGAGTAAGGAGACCCAGTACTTC. Protein product: CASSLGGSKETQYF.

This clonotype was detected a few times. The V call is TRBV7-8, the J call TRBJ1-1; D gene unclear. Trimming took 7 bases from V and 4 from J, leaving 10 bases between them. CDR1 and CDR2 from the germline V gene are SGHVS and FQNEAQ. The CDR3 contains 12 residues. The CDR3 DNA reads TGTGCCAGCACGAGAGGAGGCACTGAAGCTTTCTTT. Its translation is CASTRGGTEAFF.

This clonotype was detected a few times. The chain carries TRBV27 and TRBJ2-7; D ambiguous. Germline V gene lookup returns CDR1 MNHEY and CDR2 SMNVEV (reference sequence). The V gene lost 6 bases and the J gene lost 2 bases, with 14 bases spanning the gap. The CDR3 covers 14 residues. This CDR3 is CASRSTGGAYEQYF. The CDR3 DNA reads TGTGCCAGCAGATCGACTGGCGGCGCCTACGAGCAGTACTTC.

The CDR3 reads CATSSSYNEQFF. CDR3 DNA sequence: TGTGCCACCAGCAGCTCCTACAATGAGCAGTTCTTC. The V gene is TRBV15, the J gene TRBJ2-1; D not resolved. This CDR3 is 12 amino acids long. The germline gives CDR1 LNHNV, CDR2 YYDKDF (reference sequence). The V and J ends lost 3 bases and 0 bases respectively, with 0 bases between them. The variable domain in full, completed from reference TRBV15 and TRBJ2-1, reads DAMVIQNPRYQVTQFGKPVTLSCSQTLNHNVMYWYQQKSSQAPKLLFHYYDKDFNNEADTPDNFQSRRPNTSFCFLDIRSPGLGDTAMYLCATSSSYNEQFFGPGTRLTVL.

This clonotype was counted only a few times. The CDR3 region has the DNA TGTGCCAGCAGCCTCTCCGGAGGGGAGCAGTACTTC. Translating gives CASSLSGGEQYF. The gene calls are TRBV7-9 and TRBJ2-7, with D possibly being TRBD2 (6 bases). This CDR3 comprises 12 residues. Trimming removed 5 bases from V and 7 bases from J, with 12 bases in between. Germline V CDR1 and CDR2: SEHNR, FQNEAQ (reference sequence).

V gene TRBV6-5 combines with J gene TRBJ1-3; unclear D gene. CDR1 and CDR2 (germline): MNHEY, SVGAGI. The CDR3 consists of 15 residues. The ends were cut back, 5 bases at V and 2 bases at J, with 13 bases in the middle. CDR3 loop: CASSAANWAGNTIYF. The CDR3 bases are TGTGCCAGCAGTGCTGCGAACTGGGCTGGAAACACCATATATTTT.

This clonotype turned up a few times. This chain connects TRBV2 to TRBJ2-5; 7 positions agree with TRBD1. This CDR3 has 16 amino acids. Trimming cost V 6 bases and J 2 bases; bases outside gene matches: 12. Germline V CDR1 and CDR2: SNHLY, FYNNEI. CDR3 region: CASSITGAFLQETQYF. CDR3 coding DNA: TGTGCCAGCAGCATTACAGGGGCCTTCCTTCAAGAGACCCAGTACTTC.

The V call is TRBV4-1, the J call TRBJ2-3, with TRBD1 identical over 8 bases. The germline gives CDR1 MGHRA, CDR2 YSYEKL. J gave up 2 bases and V 4 bases, and 5 bases lay outside the gene matches. The CDR3 is 15 residues long. The CDR3 reads CASSRTTGDTDTQYF. DNA of the CDR3: TGCGCCAGCAGCCGAACGACAGGGGACACAGATACGCAGTATTTT.

This clonotype was counted at least ten times. The rearrangement uses TRBV5-1 and TRBJ2-3; D not resolved. Between the trimmed V and J ends, which lost 2 bases and 1 base, there was a span of 11 bases. Germline V gene data show CDR1 as SGHRS and CDR2 as YFSETQ. The CDR3 has 15 residues. In DNA, the CDR3 is TGCGCCAGCAGCTTCTGGGGTCAGGGCACAGATACGCAGTATTTT. Translated: CASSFWGQGTDTQYF.

V and J are TRBV7-8 and TRBJ1-1, with 9 bases aligning to TRBD1. CDR1 and CDR2 (germline): SGHVS, FQNEAQ. The CDR3 is made up of 15 amino acids. The V gene end was trimmed by 5 bases and the J gene end by 6 bases; junction bases not matched to a gene: 10. DNA for the CDR3: TGTGCCAGCAGCATTATGCGGACAGGGGAAGCTGAAGCTTTCTTT. Encoded protein: CASSIMRTGEAEAFF.

This clonotype was picked up a small number of times. The genes are TRBV9 and TRBJ1-3; D perhaps matches TRBD1 (5 bases). CDR3 length: 17 residues. Trimming shortened V by 3 bases and J by 0 bases, and 16 bases separated the two germline ends. CDR1 is SGDLS, CDR2 YYNGEE, per germline. The CDR3 region is CASSGGVTAYSGNTIYF. In DNA, the CDR3 is TGTGCCAGCAGCGGAGGGGTGACAGCCTACTCTGGAAACACCATATATTTT.

The chain is built from TRBV7-9 and TRBJ2-7; 9 positions agree with TRBD1. CDR3 length equals 15 residues. J lost 3 bases, V lost 4 bases, and 7 bases had no gene match. CDR1 and CDR2 from the germline V gene are SEHNR and FQNEAQ (reference sequence). In DNA, the CDR3 is TGTGCCAGCAGCTCACGGGACAGGGACTACTACGAGCAGTACTTC. Translating it yields CASSSRDRDYYEQYF.

This clonotype was recorded a few times. V usage is TRBV7-8 and J usage is TRBJ1-1; 7 nucleotides line up with TRBD1. Germline V gives CDR1 SGHVS, CDR2 FQNEAQ. This CDR3 comprises 14 residues. V shed 1 base and J 8 bases; nucleotides not matched to a gene: 7. The CDR3 protein is CASSLVGQAGEAFF. CDR3 bases: TGTGCCAGCAGCTTAGTTGGACAGGCCGGCGAAGCTTTCTTT.

In its sample, this clonotype was seen a few times. V usage is TRBV27 and J usage is TRBJ1-1; D is uncertain. The CDR3 length is 13 residues. Trimming removed 5 bases at V and 1 base at J, with 8 bases between. Germline lookup yields CDR1 MNHEY and CDR2 SMNVEV (reference sequence). CDR3 amino acids: CASSPRANTEAFF. The DNA of the CDR3 is TGTGCCAGCAGTCCCCGGGCGAACACTGAAGCTTTCTTT.

This chain joins TRBV5-1 and TRBJ1-2, with a tentative D call TRBD1 (5 bases). This CDR3 spans 13 amino acids. V lost 6 bases to trimming and J lost 1 base, with 10 bases between them. Germline V gene sequence: CDR1 SGHRS, CDR2 YFSETQ. CDR3 sequence reads: CASTLGGNYGYTF. In DNA form, the CDR3 reads TGCGCCAGCACCCTTGGGGGTAACTATGGCTACACCTTC.

This clonotype was counted between two and nine times. The chain uses TRBV12-3 or TRBV12-4 and TRBJ2-2, with TRBD1 matching 11 bases. J gave up 4 bases and V 0 bases, and 1 base lay outside the gene matches. The CDR3 length is 16 residues. Here the CDR3 reads CASSLAGQGATGELFF. The CDR3 coding sequence is TGTGCCAGCAGTTTAGCAGGACAGGGGGCCACCGGGGAGCTGTTTTTT.

The chain carries TRBV11-2 and TRBJ1-1, with a possible D match to TRBD1 (6 bases). In germline, CDR1 is SGHAT, CDR2 FQNNGV. Trimming left V 7 bases short and J 5 bases short, with 23 bases between. This CDR3 has 16 residues. CDR3 protein: CASTLDFGGYYTEAFF. CDR3 coding DNA: TGTGCCAGCACCCTAGACTTTGGGGGCTACTATACTGAAGCTTTCTTT.

The chain links TRBV4-3 to TRBJ1-5; D is unresolved. Germline V gene data show CDR1 as LGHNA and CDR2 as YSLEER. The V and J ends lost 0 bases and 6 bases respectively, with 6 bases between them. This CDR3 is built from 13 residues. In nucleotides, the CDR3 is TGCGCCAGCAGCCAAGATTTAGGTCAGCCCCAGCATTTT. This gives the protein CASSQDLGQPQHF.

The genes are TRBV3-1 and TRBJ2-7, with a possible D match to TRBD2 (6 bases). V lost 4 bases and J lost 0, with 13 bases in between. The CDR3 spans 15 residues. The germline V gene encodes CDR1 LGHDT and CDR2 YNNKEL (reference sequence). The DNA for the CDR3 is TGTGCCAGCAGCCCAGGGACTGAGAGCTCCTACGAGCAGTACTTC. Translating it yields CASSPGTESSYEQYF.

The V call is TRBV10-2, the J call TRBJ1-3; 8 bases align to TRBD1. Germline lookup yields CDR1 WSHSY and CDR2 SAAADI. The CDR3 runs 15 residues. Germline trimming cut 5 bases from V and 0 bases from J; bases unmatched to any gene: 3. CDR3 nucleotide sequence: TGCGCCAGCAGTAACAGGGGGAACTCTGGAAACACCATATATTTT. Translation gives CASSNRGNSGNTIYF.

In its sample, this clonotype was seen many times. This chain connects TRBV5-1 to TRBJ2-7, with 8 bases aligning to TRBD2. V lost 2 bases to trimming and J lost 3 bases; unmatched junction nucleotides: 16. The CDR3 totals 18 residues. The germline CDR1 and CDR2 sequences are SGHRS and YFSETQ. For the CDR3, the DNA is TGCGCCAGCAGCTTATCCGCGGGAGGTAGAGACCTATACTACGAGCAGTACTTC. This gives the protein CASSLSAGGRDLYYEQYF.

V usage is TRBV11-3 and J usage is TRBJ2-7; D assignment may be TRBD1 or TRBD2 (7 bases each). CDR1 is SGHNT and CDR2 is YENEEA in the germline V gene. Between the trimmed V and J ends, which lost 5 bases and 4 bases, there was a span of 18 bases. CDR3 size: 15 residues. DNA for the CDR3: TGTGCCAGCAGCCCTATTGGGCAGGGGGGGTACGAGCAGTACTTC. It is translated as CASSPIGQGGYEQYF.

The V call is TRBV15, the J call TRBJ2-1; D perhaps matches TRBD2 (5 bases). There are 14 residues in the CDR3. The germline V and J ends were trimmed by 4 bases and 6 bases, with 13 bases remaining between them. CDR1 and CDR2 (germline): LNHNV, YYDKDF (reference sequence). The CDR3 region has the DNA TGTGCCACCAGCACAGGAGGTCCGGGCAATGAGCAGTTCTTC. This translates into CATSTGGPGNEQFF.